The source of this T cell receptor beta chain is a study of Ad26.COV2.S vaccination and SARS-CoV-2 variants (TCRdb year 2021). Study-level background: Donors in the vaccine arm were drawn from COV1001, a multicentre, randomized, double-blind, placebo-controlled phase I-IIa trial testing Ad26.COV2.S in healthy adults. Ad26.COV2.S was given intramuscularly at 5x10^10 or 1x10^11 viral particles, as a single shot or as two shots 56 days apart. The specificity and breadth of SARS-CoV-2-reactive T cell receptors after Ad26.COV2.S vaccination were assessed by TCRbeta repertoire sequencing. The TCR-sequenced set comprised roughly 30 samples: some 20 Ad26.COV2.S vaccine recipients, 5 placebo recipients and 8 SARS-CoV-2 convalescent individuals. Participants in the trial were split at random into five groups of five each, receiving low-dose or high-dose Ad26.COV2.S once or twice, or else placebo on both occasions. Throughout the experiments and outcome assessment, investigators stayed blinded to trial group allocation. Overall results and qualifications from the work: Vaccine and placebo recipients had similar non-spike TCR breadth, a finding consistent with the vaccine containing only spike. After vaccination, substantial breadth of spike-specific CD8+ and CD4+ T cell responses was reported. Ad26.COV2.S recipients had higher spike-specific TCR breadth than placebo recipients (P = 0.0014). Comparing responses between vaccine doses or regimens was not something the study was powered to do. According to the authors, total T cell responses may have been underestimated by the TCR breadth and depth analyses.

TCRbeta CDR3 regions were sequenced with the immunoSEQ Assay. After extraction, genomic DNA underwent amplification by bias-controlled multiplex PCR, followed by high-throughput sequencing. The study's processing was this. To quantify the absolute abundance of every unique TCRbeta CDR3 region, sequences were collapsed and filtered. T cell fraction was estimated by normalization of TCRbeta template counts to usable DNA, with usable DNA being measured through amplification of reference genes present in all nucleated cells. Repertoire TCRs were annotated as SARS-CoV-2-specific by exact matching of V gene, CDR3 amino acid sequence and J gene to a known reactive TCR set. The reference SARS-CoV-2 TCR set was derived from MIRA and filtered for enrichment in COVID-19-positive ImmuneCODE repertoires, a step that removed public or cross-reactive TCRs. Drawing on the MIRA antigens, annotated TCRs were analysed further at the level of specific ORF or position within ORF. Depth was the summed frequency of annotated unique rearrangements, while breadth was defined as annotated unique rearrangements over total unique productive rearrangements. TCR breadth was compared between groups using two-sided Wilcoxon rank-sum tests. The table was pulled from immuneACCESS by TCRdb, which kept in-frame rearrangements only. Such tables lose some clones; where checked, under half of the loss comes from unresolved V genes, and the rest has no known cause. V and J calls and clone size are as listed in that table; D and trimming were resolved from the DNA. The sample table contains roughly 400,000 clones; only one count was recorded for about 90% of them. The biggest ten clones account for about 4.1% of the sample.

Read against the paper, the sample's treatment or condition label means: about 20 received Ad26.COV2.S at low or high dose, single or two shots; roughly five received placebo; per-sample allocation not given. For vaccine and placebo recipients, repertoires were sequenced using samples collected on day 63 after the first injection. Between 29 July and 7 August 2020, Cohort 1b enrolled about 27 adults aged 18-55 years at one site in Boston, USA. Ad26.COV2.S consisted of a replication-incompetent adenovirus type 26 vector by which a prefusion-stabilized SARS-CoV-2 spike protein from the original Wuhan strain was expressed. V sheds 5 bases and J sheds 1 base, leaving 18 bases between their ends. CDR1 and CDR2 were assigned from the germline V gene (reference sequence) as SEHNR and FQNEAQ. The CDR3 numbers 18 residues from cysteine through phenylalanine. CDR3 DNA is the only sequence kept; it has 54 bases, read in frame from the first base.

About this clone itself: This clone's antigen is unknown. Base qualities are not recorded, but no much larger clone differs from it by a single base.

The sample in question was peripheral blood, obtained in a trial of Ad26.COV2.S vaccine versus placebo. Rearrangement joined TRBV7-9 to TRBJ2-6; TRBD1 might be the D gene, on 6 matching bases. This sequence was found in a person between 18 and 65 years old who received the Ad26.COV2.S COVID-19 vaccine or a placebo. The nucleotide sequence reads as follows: TGTGCCAGCAGCCCCCAGGGGTCCCAACCTTCTGGGGCCAACGTCCTGACTTTC. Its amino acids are CASSPQGSQPSGANVLTF.